This passage covers 20 T cell receptor beta chains from one sample sequenced in a study of human T cells and chemical hapten exposure. The time point here: patch test 1, 2 weeks after DPC sensitization. The treatment denotes: therapeutic diphenylcyclopropenone sensitization with weekly scalp DPC. TCRdb processed the RACE reads anew with MiXCR; each CDR3 protein has one entry. The sample includes roughly 180,000 distinct CDR3 sequences, around 20% seen only once; the top ten take approximately 6.4%. Sample: whole blood, taken in connection with sensitization to the hapten diphenylcyclopropenone (DPC). Source of these receptors: a woman aged 50 to 60 with alopecia areata. Some clones in this sample may be carry-over from other donors' samples.

This clonotype has a handful of counts. The chain is built from TRBV27 and TRBJ2-5, with 8 bases aligning to TRBD1. Germline V gene data show CDR1 as MNHEY and CDR2 as SMNVEV (reference sequence). Trimming removed 5 bases from V and 1 base from J; junction bases left unmatched: 6. The CDR3 spans 15 residues. This CDR3 reads CASSPGQGTQETQYF. The CDR3 DNA is TGTGCCAGCAGTCCCGGACAGGGAACCCAAGAGACCCAGTACTTC.

The chain links TRBV7-9 to TRBJ2-2; 9 bases agree with TRBD1. Unmatched junction bases numbered 7, after V lost 5 bases and J lost 6 bases. Germline V CDR1 and CDR2: SEHNR, FQNEAQ (reference sequence). The CDR3 extends over 15 amino acids. CDR3 region: CASSTGTGLPGELFF. CDR3 coding DNA: TGTGCCAGCAGCACCGGGACAGGGTTGCCCGGGGAGCTGTTTTTT.

This chain connects TRBV6-2 or TRBV6-3 to TRBJ2-1; D remains ambiguous. Trimming cost V 0 bases and J 12 bases, with 12 bases left between them. CDR3 length: 13 amino acids. Germline V gene data show CDR1 as MNHEY and CDR2 as SVGEGT. The CDR3, as DNA: TGTGCCAGCAGTTACTCGAATGTCGTCGGGCAGTTCTTC. As protein: CASSYSNVVGQFF.

The chain links TRBV20-1 to TRBJ2-5; TRBD2 agrees at 7 bases. This CDR3 has 15 residues. CDR1 DFQATT and CDR2 SNEGSKA come from the germline V gene (reference sequence). V trimming: 6 bases; J trimming: 1 base; junction bases outside the gene matches: 11. CDR3: CSAGGGSGLQETQYF. In DNA form, the CDR3 reads TGCAGTGCCGGTGGGGGTAGCGGGCTCCAAGAGACCCAGTACTTC.

This chain connects TRBV20-1 to TRBJ2-3; 10 nucleotides match TRBD2. After removal of 5 bases from V and 0 bases from J, the junction contained 11 bases not matched to a gene. This CDR3 has 17 residues. CDR1 is DFQATT and CDR2 is SNEGSKA in the germline V gene (reference sequence). The CDR3 nucleotides read TGCAGTGCTCTAGGACTAGCGGTGATAACTAGCACAGATACGCAGTATTTT. Encoded protein: CSALGLAVITSTDTQYF.

The CDR3 is CASSRDRVYGYTF. DNA for the CDR3: TGCGCCAGCAGCCGGGACAGGGTTTATGGCTACACCTTC. This chain joins TRBV5-1 and TRBJ1-2; 9 bases match TRBD1. CDR1 SGHRS and CDR2 YFSETQ come from the germline V gene. CDR3 length equals 13 residues. Germline trimming cut 4 bases from V and 5 bases from J; bases unmatched to any gene: 3. The full variable domain, completed using reference TRBV5-1 and TRBJ1-2, is KAGVTQTPRYLIKTRGQQVTLSCSPISGHRSVSWYQQTPGQGLQFLFEYFSETQRNKGNFPGRFSGRQFSNSRSEMNVSTLELGDSALYLCASSRDRVYGYTFGSGTRLTVV.

Many counts were recorded for this clonotype. The gene calls are TRBV6-5 and TRBJ1-2, with TRBD1 identical over 10 bases. Per the germline V gene, CDR1 is MNHEY and CDR2 is SVGAGI. Trimming took 6 bases from V and 3 from J; bases not matched to a gene: 4. The CDR3 is made up of 14 amino acids. The DNA of the CDR3 is TGTGCCAGCAGACCGACAGGGGGCGACTATGGCTACACCTTC. It specifies CASRPTGGDYGYTF.

This clonotype was observed a few times. The chain uses TRBV20-1 and TRBJ2-3; 7 bases match TRBD1. The CDR3 sequence is 15 residues long. Germline-derived CDR1 and CDR2 are DFQATT and SNEGSKA (reference sequence). The V gene end was trimmed by 3 bases and the J gene end by 1 base; junction bases not matched to a gene: 7. CDR3 loop: CSARGRGLGTDTQYF. CDR3 in DNA: TGCAGTGCTAGGGGTAGGGGGCTTGGCACAGATACGCAGTATTTT.

In DNA, the CDR3 is TGTGCCAGCAGCCAAGGATGGGGCTTGAACACTGAAGCTTTCTTT. Amino acids: CASSQGWGLNTEAFF. The chain uses TRBV3-1 and TRBJ1-1; a possible D gene is TRBD1 (5 bases). The CDR3 is 15 residues long. Trimming removed 1 base at V and 0 bases at J, with 9 bases between. Germline values: CDR1 LGHDT, CDR2 YNNKEL (reference sequence). Filled out from reference TRBV3-1 and TRBJ1-1, the complete variable domain reads DTAVSQTPKYLVTQMGNDKSIKCEQNLGHDTMYWYKQDSKKFLKIMFSYNNKELIINETVPNRFSPKSPDKAHLNLHINSLELGDSAVYFCASSQGWGLNTEAFFGQGTRLTVV.

This clonotype was detected a few times. The V and J genes are TRBV7-9 and TRBJ2-3, with D unclear. Germline CDR1 reads SEHNR; CDR2 reads FQNEAQ (reference sequence). This CDR3 is 14 amino acids long. Trimming took 1 base from V and 4 from J, leaving 9 bases between them. The CDR3 bases are TGTGCCAGCAGCTTAGATTTGGCGGCAGATACGCAGTATTTT. It codes for CASSLDLAADTQYF.

The chain combines TRBV7-2 with TRBJ1-6, with a weak D call TRBD1 (5 bases). V was shortened by 4 bases and J by 3 bases, with 22 bases between the two germline ends. The CDR3 covers 19 residues. Germline CDR1 and CDR2: SGHTA and FQGNSA. CDR3 in amino acids: CASSSVVIVLGRYNSPLHF. CDR3 sequence (DNA): TGTGCCAGCAGCTCAGTTGTTATAGTTTTGGGGCGCTATAATTCACCCCTCCACTTT.

This sequence joins TRBV9 and TRBJ2-2; 7 nucleotides line up with TRBD2. V trimming: 3 bases; J trimming: 6 bases; junction bases outside the gene matches: 8. The CDR3 has 15 residues. Germline-derived CDR1 and CDR2 are SGDLS and YYNGEE. CDR3: CASSESAGVSGELFF. CDR3 DNA: TGTGCCAGCAGCGAATCTGCGGGAGTTTCCGGGGAGCTGTTTTTT. The whole variable domain, filled in from reference TRBV9 and TRBJ2-2, reads DSGVTQTPKHLITATGQRVTLRCSPRSGDLSVYWYQQSLDQGLQFLIQYYNGEERAKGNILERFSAQQFPDLHSELNLSSLELGDSALYFCASSESAGVSGELFFGEGSRLTVL.

This clonotype was counted between two and nine times. V gene TRBV5-1 combines with J gene TRBJ2-1, with D tentatively TRBD2 (5 bases). Germline loops: CDR1 SGHRS, CDR2 YFSETQ. Trimming took 0 bases from V and 15 from J, leaving 13 bases between them. This CDR3 has 12 amino acids. This chain's CDR3 is CASSLGRLLWFF. CDR3 nucleotide sequence: TGCGCCAGCAGCTTGGGGAGACTACTTTGGTTCTTC.

The gene calls are TRBV20-1 and TRBJ2-7, with D perhaps TRBD1 or TRBD2 (5 bases each). The CDR3 consists of 15 residues. Trimming shortened V by 0 bases and J by 5 bases, and 17 bases separated the two germline ends. CDR1 is DFQATT, CDR2 SNEGSKA, per germline (reference sequence). This chain's CDR3 is CSAREAVIGGNEQYF. CDR3 nucleotide sequence: TGCAGTGCTAGAGAGGCGGTCATTGGGGGAAACGAGCAGTACTTC.

The rearrangement uses TRBV3-1 and TRBJ2-1, with 13 bases matching TRBD2. Germline CDR1 LGHDT, CDR2 YNNKEL (reference sequence). This CDR3 comprises 16 residues. V lost 4 bases and J lost 13; bases outside the gene matches: 13. The CDR3 is CASSLAPTSGRRRQFF. The CDR3 region has the DNA TGTGCCAGCAGCCTTGCCCCGACTAGCGGGAGGAGACGACAGTTCTTC.

This chain joins TRBV18 and TRBJ2-1; TRBD2 matches 7 bases. Per germline, CDR1 KGHSH and CDR2 LQKENI. CDR3 length: 12 amino acids. The V and J ends lost 6 bases and 8 bases, in that order; junction bases with no gene match: 4. The CDR3: CASSGGSHEQFF. The CDR3 nucleotides are TGTGCCAGCTCCGGCGGGAGCCATGAGCAGTTCTTC. The entire variable domain, with the rest obtained from reference TRBV18 and TRBJ2-1, is as follows: NAGVMQNPRHLVRRRGQEARLRCSPMKGHSHVYWYRQLPEEGLKFMVYLQKENIIDESGMPKERFSAEFPKEGPSILRIQQVVRGDSAAYFCASSGGSHEQFFGPGTRLTVL.

This clonotype was seen only a few times. The gene calls are TRBV16 and TRBJ1-5; D is unclear. Trimming removed 4 bases at V and 7 bases at J, with 17 bases between. Germline loops: CDR1 KGHSY, CDR2 FQNENV. The CDR3 extends over 15 amino acids. The CDR3 DNA is TGTGCCAGCAGCCCTCACTCCCCCCCGGGCCAGCCCCAGCATTTT. Amino acid sequence: CASSPHSPPGQPQHF.

In DNA, the CDR3 is TGTGCCAGCAGCTCACCGGGACTAGGTAGAAATGAGCAGTTCTTC. Residues: CASSSPGLGRNEQFF. The J gene is TRBJ2-1, the V gene TRBV11-2; 8 bases are a match to TRBD2. Per the germline V gene, CDR1 is SGHAT and CDR2 is FQNNGV. J lost 7 bases, V lost 4 bases, and 9 bases had no gene match. The length of the CDR3 is 15 residues.

The V gene is TRBV6-6, the J gene TRBJ2-4, with TRBD1 matching 11 bases. Germline V lookup: CDR1 MNHNY, CDR2 SVGAGI (reference sequence). The length of the CDR3 is 16 residues. V dropped 6 bases and J dropped 2; count of bases not matched to a gene: 6. In DNA form, the CDR3 reads TGTGCCAGCAGCCGAGGACAGGGGGCCACCAAAAACATTCAGTACTTC. Protein sequence: CASSRGQGATKNIQYF.

This clonotype came up many times. The J gene is TRBJ2-1, the V gene TRBV29-1, with 8 bases lining up with TRBD2. V shed 6 bases and J 7 bases; nucleotides not matched to a gene: 14. The germline V gene has CDR1 SQVTM and CDR2 ANQGSEA. The CDR3 is 15 residues long. The CDR3 DNA follows: TGCAGCGTCCAACCCGGGCTAGCGGGTTCTAATGAGCAGTTCTTC. Translation: CSVQPGLAGSNEQFF.